This T cell receptor (beta chain) came from a study of cytomegalovirus exposure and HLA in healthy donors. Study summary: Among over 350 genotyped donors, 80% to 90% fell in the Caucasian-associated ancestry cluster.

The PCR was carried out with 60 Vbeta primers and 13 Jbeta primers. Some clones are missing from TCRdb's copy, which holds only in-frame ones; the method was immunoSEQ multiplex PCR. There are about 170,000 clones in the sample; roughly 67% occur only once, and 5.4% lies in the top ten. Donors were nominally healthy when sampled, though unrecorded immune exposures were likely. This clonotype originated in a woman aged 18-35 years in good health and CMV-seropositive. Sequenced sample: PBMCs.

CDR3 DNA: TGTGCCAGCAGGGCTAGCACAGATACGCAGTATTTT. This codes for CASRASTDTQYF. This sequence joins TRBV9 and TRBJ2-3; unclear D gene. Germline CDR1 SGDLS, CDR2 YYNGEE. Trimming took 5 bases from V and 0 from J, leaving 4 bases between them. This CDR3 is 12 amino acids long.